This paragraph reports one T cell receptor (beta chain). This entry is derived from a study of blood T cell repertoires in COVID-19. The data were produced by immunoSEQ multiplex PCR, yet TCRdb's version contains in-frame clones alone and is incomplete. Among around 140,000 clones listed, around 88% were seen once. V dropped 6 bases and J dropped 7; count of bases not matched to a gene: 3. The germline V gene encodes CDR1 MRHNA and CDR2 SNTAGT. The CDR3 runs to 13 residues. Sequencing input: peripheral blood. V gene TRBV6-4 combines with J gene TRBJ2-5; 12 bases line up with TRBD1. The sequence derives from a human donor in a cohort sampled during active COVID-19. In DNA, the CDR3 is TGTGCCAGCAGCGCGGGACAGGGGGCGACCCAGTACTTC. Translation gives CASSAGQGATQYF.